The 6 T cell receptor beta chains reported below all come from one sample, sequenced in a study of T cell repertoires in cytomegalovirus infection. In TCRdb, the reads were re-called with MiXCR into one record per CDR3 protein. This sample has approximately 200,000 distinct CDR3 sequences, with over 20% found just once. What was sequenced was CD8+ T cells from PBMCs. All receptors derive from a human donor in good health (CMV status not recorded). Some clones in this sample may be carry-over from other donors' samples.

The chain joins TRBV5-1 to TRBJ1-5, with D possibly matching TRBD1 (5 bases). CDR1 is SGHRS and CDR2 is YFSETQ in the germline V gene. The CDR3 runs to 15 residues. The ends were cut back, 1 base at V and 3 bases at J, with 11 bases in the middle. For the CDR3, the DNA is TGCGCCAGCAGCTTGTGGGGGAATAACAATCAGCCCCAGCATTTT. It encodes CASSLWGNNNQPQHF.

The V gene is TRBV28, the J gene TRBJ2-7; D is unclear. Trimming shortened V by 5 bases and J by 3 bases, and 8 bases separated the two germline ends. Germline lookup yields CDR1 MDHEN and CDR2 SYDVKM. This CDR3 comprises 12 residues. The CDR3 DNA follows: TGTGCCAGCAGTCTCATGGGCTACGAGCAGTACTTC. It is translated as CASSLMGYEQYF. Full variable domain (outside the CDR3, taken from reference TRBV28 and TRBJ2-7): DVKVTQSSRYLVKRTGEKVFLECVQDMDHENMFWYRQDPGLGLRLIYFSYDVKMKEKGDIPEGYSVSREKKERFSLILESASTNQTSMYLCASSLMGYEQYFGPGTRLTVT.

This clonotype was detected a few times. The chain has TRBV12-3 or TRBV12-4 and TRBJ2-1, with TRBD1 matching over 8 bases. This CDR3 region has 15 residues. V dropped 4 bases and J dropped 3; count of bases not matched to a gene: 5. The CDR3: CASSSETGDYNEQFF. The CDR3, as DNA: TGTGCCAGCAGTTCCGAGACAGGGGACTACAATGAGCAGTTCTTC.

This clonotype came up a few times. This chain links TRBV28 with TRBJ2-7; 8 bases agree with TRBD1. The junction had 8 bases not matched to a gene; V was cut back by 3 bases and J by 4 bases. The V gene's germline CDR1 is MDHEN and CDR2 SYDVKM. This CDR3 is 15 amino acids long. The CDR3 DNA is TGTGCCAGCAGTTTGATCGGACAGGGAATGTACGAGCAGTACTTC. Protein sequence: CASSLIGQGMYEQYF.

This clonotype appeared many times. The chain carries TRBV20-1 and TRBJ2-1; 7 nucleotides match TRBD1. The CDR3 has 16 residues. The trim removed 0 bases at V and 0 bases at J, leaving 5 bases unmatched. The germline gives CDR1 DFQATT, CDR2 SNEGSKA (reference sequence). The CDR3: CSARDPGQSSYNEQFF. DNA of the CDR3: TGCAGTGCTAGAGACCCGGGACAGAGCTCCTACAATGAGCAGTTCTTC.

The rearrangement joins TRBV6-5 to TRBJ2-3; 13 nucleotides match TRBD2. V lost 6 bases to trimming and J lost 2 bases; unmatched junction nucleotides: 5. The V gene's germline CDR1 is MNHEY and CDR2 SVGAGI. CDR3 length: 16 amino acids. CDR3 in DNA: TGTGCCAGCAGCAGACTAGCGGGGGGAATCACAGATACGCAGTATTTT. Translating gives CASSRLAGGITDTQYF.